This T cell receptor beta chain was observed in a study of technical replicates of blood from a few donors. This CDR3 spans 13 amino acids. With 7 bases clipped from V and 5 bases from J, the junction kept 9 bases outside the gene matches. Germline CDR1 is SQVTM and CDR2 is ANQGSEA. Generated by immunoSEQ multiplex PCR, the TCRdb table keeps only in-frame clones and is missing some. The sample records tens of thousands of clones, around 94% being singletons. Material: T cells isolated from PBMCs. This chain connects TRBV29-1 to TRBJ2-5, with TRBD1 matching over 8 bases. This receptor was identified in a human donor in good health. For the CDR3, the DNA is TGCAGCGAATTTACAGGGGGGCGGGAGACCCAGTACTTC. It encodes CSEFTGGRETQYF.